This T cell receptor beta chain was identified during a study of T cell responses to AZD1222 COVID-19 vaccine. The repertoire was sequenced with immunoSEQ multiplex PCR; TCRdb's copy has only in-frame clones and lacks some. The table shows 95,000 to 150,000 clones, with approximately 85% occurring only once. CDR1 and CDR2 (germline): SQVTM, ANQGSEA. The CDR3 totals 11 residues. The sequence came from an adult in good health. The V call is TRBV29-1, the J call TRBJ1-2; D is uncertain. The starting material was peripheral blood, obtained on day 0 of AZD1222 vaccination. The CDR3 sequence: CSVYEGYGYTF. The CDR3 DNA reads TGCAGTGTCTATGAAGGCTATGGCTACACCTTC.